A single sample gave rise to the 21 T cell receptor beta chains below, sequenced in a study of blood T cell repertoires in COVID-19. Sequenced by immunoSEQ multiplex PCR; TCRdb stores in-frame clones only, minus some. The sample gives 150,000 to 200,000 clones, approximately 90% of which show up once; roughly 0.77% is in the top ten. Sequencing used PBMCs or T cells enriched from blood (not recorded which). The receptors originated from a woman between 18 and 29 years old who had recovered from COVID-19.

This clone has only one observation. The chain joins TRBV7-2 to TRBJ2-7; tentative D call: TRBD1 (6 bases). Germline V gene sequence: CDR1 SGHTA, CDR2 FQGNSA. Trimming stripped 2 bases from V and 5 bases from J, with 13 bases between. This CDR3 contains 14 residues. This CDR3 is CASSLRGAGDEQYF. CDR3 bases: TGTGCCAGCAGCTTACGTGGCGCAGGGGACGAGCAGTACTTC.

The rearrangement links TRBV5-1 to TRBJ2-2; D is uncertain. CDR3 length: 16 residues. V lost 0 bases and J 2 bases, leaving 11 bases between the germline ends. CDR1 is SGHRS and CDR2 is YFSETQ in the germline V gene. The CDR3 sequence: CASSLDFRINTGELFF. The DNA of the CDR3 is TGCGCCAGCAGCTTGGATTTCAGAATCAACACCGGGGAGCTGTTTTTT.

J is TRBJ2-7 and V is TRBV19; 9 nucleotides align to TRBD1. The CDR3 totals 14 residues. Germline CDR1 is LNHDA and CDR2 is SQIVND (reference sequence). V gave up 5 bases and J gave up 0 bases; unmatched junction bases: 2. This chain's CDR3 is CASSLQGASYEQYF. For the CDR3, the DNA is TGTGCCAGTAGTTTACAGGGGGCCTCCTACGAGCAGTACTTC.

As for this clone: The junction departs from the called germline gene at one end, perhaps through a read error. The J gene is TRBJ2-1, the V gene TRBV7-7; no firm D call. Looked up from germline, CDR1 is SSHAT and CDR2 is FNYEAQ (reference sequence). The CDR3 spans 15 residues. The DNA for the CDR3 is TGTGCTAGCAGCCCCCGCGGCGGAGCCTACAATGAGCAGTTCTTC. As protein: CASSPRGGAYNEQFF.

The chain recombines TRBV7-8 with TRBJ2-1; 10 bases fit TRBD2. CDR3 size: 18 residues. Germline V gene sequence: CDR1 SGHVS, CDR2 FQNEAQ. V trimming: 1 base; J trimming: 8 bases; junction bases outside the gene matches: 14. CDR3 in amino acids: CASSLGFRAGGPRDEQFF. CDR3 nucleotides: TGTGCCAGCAGCTTAGGCTTTCGAGCGGGAGGGCCGCGGGATGAGCAGTTCTTC. Drawing the rest from reference TRBV7-8 and TRBJ2-1, the complete variable domain is GAGVSQSPRYKVAKRGQDVALRCDPISGHVSLFWYQQALGQGPEFLTYFQNEAQLDKSGLPSDRFFAERPEGSVSTLKIQRTQQEDSAVYLCASSLGFRAGGPRDEQFFGPGTRLTVL.

This clone was detected only once. This chain uses TRBV11-2 with TRBJ1-3; D not resolved. Germline CDR1 SGHAT, CDR2 FQNNGV. The V end lost 5 bases, the J end lost 0 bases, and 14 bases lay between the germline ends. The CDR3 extends over 16 amino acids. The CDR3 DNA reads TGTGCCAGCAGCGCGAACCCGGCGGGCTCTGGAAACACCATATATTTT. Its translation is CASSANPAGSGNTIYF.

The chain carries TRBV7-8 and TRBJ2-3, with 10 bases that match TRBD2. The CDR3 contains 14 residues. Trimming removed 11 bases from V and 4 bases from J; junction bases left unmatched: 9. Germline loops: CDR1 SGHVS, CDR2 FQNEAQ. CDR3 amino acids: CAVRAGGSSDTQYF. CDR3 nucleotides: TGTGCCGTCCGAGCGGGAGGGAGCTCAGATACGCAGTATTTT.

The chain is built from TRBV7-8 and TRBJ2-5; 12 bases align to TRBD2. Per the germline V gene, CDR1 is SGHVS and CDR2 is FQNEAQ. V was pared by 0 bases and J by 4 bases, with 6 bases of the junction left unmatched. This CDR3 has 17 amino acids. CDR3 coding DNA: TGTGCCAGCAGCTTAGCTCTAGCGGGAGGGCCGGGAGAGACCCAGTACTTC. Translating gives CASSLALAGGPGETQYF. Full variable domain (remainder filled in from reference TRBV7-8 and TRBJ2-5): GAGVSQSPRYKVAKRGQDVALRCDPISGHVSLFWYQQALGQGPEFLTYFQNEAQLDKSGLPSDRFFAERPEGSVSTLKIQRTQQEDSAVYLCASSLALAGGPGETQYFGPGTRLLVL.

The chain couples TRBV11-2 to TRBJ1-2, with D perhaps TRBD1 (6 bases). The germline V gene has CDR1 SGHAT and CDR2 FQNNGV. The V and J ends lost 0 bases and 3 bases respectively, with 11 bases between them. This CDR3 region has 15 residues. The CDR3 here is CASSLESRGYYGYTF. The CDR3 region has the DNA TGTGCCAGCAGCTTAGAATCTAGGGGGTACTATGGCTACACCTTC.

J is TRBJ2-7 and V is TRBV19, with 9 bases aligning to TRBD1. Germline trimming cut 6 bases from V and 3 bases from J; bases unmatched to any gene: 6. The CDR3 covers 14 residues. The germline V gene encodes CDR1 LNHDA and CDR2 SQIVND (reference sequence). CDR3 bases: TGTGCCAGTAGCCAACAGGGGGCTAGCTACGAGCAGTACTTC. This sequence encodes CASSQQGASYEQYF.

The chain couples TRBV9 to TRBJ2-1, with TRBD2 matching over 10 bases. Germline CDR1 reads SGDLS; CDR2 reads YYNGEE. V dropped 4 bases and J dropped 3; count of bases not matched to a gene: 19. The CDR3 covers 20 residues. CDR3 in amino acids: CASSPPRGLAGARDYNEQFF. The CDR3, as DNA: TGTGCCAGCAGCCCCCCCCGGGGGCTAGCGGGAGCCCGGGACTACAATGAGCAGTTCTTC.

V is TRBV2 and J is TRBJ1-1, with D unresolved. Germline V gene data show CDR1 as SNHLY and CDR2 as FYNNEI. CDR3 length: 16 amino acids. V dropped 4 bases and J dropped 6 bases, with 21 bases sitting between them. The DNA for the CDR3 is TGTGCCAGCAGTGGAACCCGAGACGGGATCCCCCCTGAAGCTTTCTTT. Protein product: CASSGTRDGIPPEAFF.

The CDR3 loop is CASSPPRVAGGSDTQYF. The DNA of the CDR3 is TGTGCCAGCAGCCCACCTAGGGTAGCGGGAGGGTCAGATACGCAGTATTTT. This sequence joins TRBV7-6 and TRBJ2-3; 11 nucleotides agree with TRBD2. V dropped 5 bases and J dropped 4; count of bases not matched to a gene: 11. The CDR3 is made up of 17 amino acids. Germline V gene data show CDR1 as SGHVS and CDR2 as FNYEAQ.

For this clone: The identical CDR3 is also encoded by other nucleotide sequences in the sample. The genes are TRBV19 and TRBJ2-3, with D perhaps matching TRBD2 (7 bases). CDR3 size: 13 residues. The V and J ends lost 8 bases and 2 bases respectively, with 11 bases between them. Germline CDR1 is LNHDA and CDR2 is SQIVND (reference sequence). The CDR3 reads CASRGGATDTQYF. The CDR3 DNA reads as TGTGCCAGTCGAGGGGGGGCCACAGATACGCAGTATTTT.

The genes are TRBV7-2 and TRBJ1-5; a weak D match, TRBD1 (6 bases). V shed 4 bases and J shed 2 bases, with 12 bases lying between them. This CDR3 has 15 residues. Germline assignment: CDR1 SGHTA and CDR2 FQGNSA. Here the CDR3 DNA reads TGTGCCAGCAGCTCCGGACCAGGGGGCAATCAGCCCCAGCATTTT. Translating gives CASSSGPGGNQPQHF.

This clone was observed a single time. The V and J genes are TRBV9 and TRBJ2-7, with 12 bases identical to TRBD2. The germline CDR1 and CDR2 sequences are SGDLS and YYNGEE. Unmatched junction bases numbered 8, after V lost 0 bases and J lost 1 base. The CDR3 is 18 amino acids. DNA of the CDR3: TGTGCCAGCAGCGTAGGACTAGCGGGAGCCATAGAGTCCTACGAGCAGTACTTC. Its protein product is CASSVGLAGAIESYEQYF. The variable domain in full, with the rest retrieved from reference TRBV9 and TRBJ2-7, is DSGVTQTPKHLITATGQRVTLRCSPRSGDLSVYWYQQSLDQGLQFLIQYYNGEERAKGNILERFSAQQFPDLHSELNLSSLELGDSALYFCASSVGLAGAIESYEQYFGPGTRLTVT.

The gene calls are TRBV19 and TRBJ2-1; the match to TRBD1 covers 8 bases. Germline CDR1 and CDR2: LNHDA and SQIVND (reference sequence). The CDR3 runs 15 residues. The J segment lost 8 bases and the V segment lost 2 bases, leaving 8 bases of the junction unmatched. CDR3 bases: TGTGCCAGTAGTATAAAAGGACAGGGTATCCATGAGCAGTTCTTC. Its translation is CASSIKGQGIHEQFF.

This clone was detected only once. The rearrangement links TRBV2 to TRBJ2-2; the D is unclear. The CDR3 sequence is 12 residues long. The V and J ends lost 11 bases and 4 bases respectively, with 11 bases between them. The germline V gene has CDR1 SNHLY and CDR2 FYNNEI. The CDR3 is CAQRAGTGELFF. CDR3 DNA: TGTGCCCAGCGCGCTGGCACCGGGGAGCTGTTTTTT.

The chain recombines TRBV11-1 with TRBJ1-2; 9 bases are a match to TRBD1. Germline values: CDR1 SGHAT, CDR2 FQDESV (reference sequence). The CDR3 has 15 residues. After removal of 5 bases from V and 4 bases from J, the junction contained 8 bases not matched to a gene. CDR3 nucleotide sequence: TGTGCCAGCAGCCCGGGACAGGGCTTGATCTATGGCTACACCTTC. Translated: CASSPGQGLIYGYTF.

The J gene is TRBJ2-3, the V gene TRBV7-9; D is unclear. Deletions cut 5 bases from V and 0 bases from J, with 12 bases between. Germline V gene lookup returns CDR1 SEHNR and CDR2 FQNEAQ (reference sequence). This CDR3 contains 15 residues. The DNA of the CDR3 is TGTGCCAGCAGCCCAGACTGGTCTAGCACAGATACGCAGTATTTT. Protein product: CASSPDWSSTDTQYF.

This chain connects TRBV5-1 to TRBJ2-7, with 9 bases that match TRBD1. In germline, CDR1 is SGHRS, CDR2 YFSETQ. The J segment lost 4 bases and the V segment lost 3 bases, leaving 8 bases of the junction unmatched. The CDR3 is 15 amino acids. CDR3 sequence: CASSYYRGRVYEQYF. The CDR3 nucleotides read TGCGCCAGCAGCTACTACAGGGGGCGCGTATACGAGCAGTACTTC.